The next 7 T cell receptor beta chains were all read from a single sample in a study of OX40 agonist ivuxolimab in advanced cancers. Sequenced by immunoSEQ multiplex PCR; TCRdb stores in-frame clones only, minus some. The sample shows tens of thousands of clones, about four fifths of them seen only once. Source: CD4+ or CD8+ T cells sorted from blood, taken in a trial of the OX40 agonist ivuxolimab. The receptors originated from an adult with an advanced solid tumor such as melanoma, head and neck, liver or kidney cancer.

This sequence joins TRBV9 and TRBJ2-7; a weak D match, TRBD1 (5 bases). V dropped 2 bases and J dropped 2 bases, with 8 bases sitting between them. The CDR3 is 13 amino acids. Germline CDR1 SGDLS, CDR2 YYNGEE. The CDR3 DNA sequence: TGTGCCAGCAGCGTCTCAGGGCCCTACGAGCAGTACTTC. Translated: CASSVSGPYEQYF.

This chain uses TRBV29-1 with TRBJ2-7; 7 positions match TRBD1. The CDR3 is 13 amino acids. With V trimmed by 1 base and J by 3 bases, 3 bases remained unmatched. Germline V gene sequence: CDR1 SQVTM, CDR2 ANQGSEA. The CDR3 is CSVEGTGVYEQYF. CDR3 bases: TGCAGCGTTGAAGGGACAGGCGTCTACGAGCAGTACTTC.

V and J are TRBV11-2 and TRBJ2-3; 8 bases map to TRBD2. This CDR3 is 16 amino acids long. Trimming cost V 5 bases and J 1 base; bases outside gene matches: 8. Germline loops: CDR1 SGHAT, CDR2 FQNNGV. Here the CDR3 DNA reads TGTGCCAGCAGCCTGGCGGCGGGAGGACGCACAGATACGCAGTATTTT. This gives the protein CASSLAAGGRTDTQYF.

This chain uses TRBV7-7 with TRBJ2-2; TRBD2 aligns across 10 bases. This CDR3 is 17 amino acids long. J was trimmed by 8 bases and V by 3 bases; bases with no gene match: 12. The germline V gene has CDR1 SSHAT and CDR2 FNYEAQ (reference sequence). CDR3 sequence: CASSFSPGTSDSGELFF. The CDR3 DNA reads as TGTGCCAGCAGCTTCTCCCCCGGGACTAGCGATTCAGGGGAGCTGTTTTTT.

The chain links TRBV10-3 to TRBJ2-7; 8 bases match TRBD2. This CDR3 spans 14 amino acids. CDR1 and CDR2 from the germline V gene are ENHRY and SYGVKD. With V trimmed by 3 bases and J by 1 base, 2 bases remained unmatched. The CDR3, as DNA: TGTGCCATCAGTGAAGCTAGCGGGTCCTACGAGCAGTACTTC. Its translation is CAISEASGSYEQYF.

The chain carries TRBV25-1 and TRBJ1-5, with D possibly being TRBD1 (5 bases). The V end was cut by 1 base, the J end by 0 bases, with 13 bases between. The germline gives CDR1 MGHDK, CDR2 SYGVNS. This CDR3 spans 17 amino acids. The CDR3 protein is CASSESGGGFSNQPQHF. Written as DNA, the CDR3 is TGTGCCAGCAGTGAATCGGGTGGGGGTTTTAGCAATCAGCCCCAGCATTTT. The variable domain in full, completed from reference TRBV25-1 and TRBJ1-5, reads EADIYQTPRYLVIGTGKKITLECSQTMGHDKMYWYQQDPGMELHLIHYSYGVNSTEKGDLSSESTVSRIRTEHFPLTLESARPSHTSQYLCASSESGGGFSNQPQHFGDGTRLSIL.

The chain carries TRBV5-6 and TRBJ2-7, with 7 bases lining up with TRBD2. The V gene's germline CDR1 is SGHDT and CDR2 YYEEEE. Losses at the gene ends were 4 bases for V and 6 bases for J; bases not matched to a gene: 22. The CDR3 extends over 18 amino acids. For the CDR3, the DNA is TGTGCCAGCAGCAAGTGGGTGGGAGGGCCAGGTTTTAACAGCGAGCAGTACTTC. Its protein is CASSKWVGGPGFNSEQYF.